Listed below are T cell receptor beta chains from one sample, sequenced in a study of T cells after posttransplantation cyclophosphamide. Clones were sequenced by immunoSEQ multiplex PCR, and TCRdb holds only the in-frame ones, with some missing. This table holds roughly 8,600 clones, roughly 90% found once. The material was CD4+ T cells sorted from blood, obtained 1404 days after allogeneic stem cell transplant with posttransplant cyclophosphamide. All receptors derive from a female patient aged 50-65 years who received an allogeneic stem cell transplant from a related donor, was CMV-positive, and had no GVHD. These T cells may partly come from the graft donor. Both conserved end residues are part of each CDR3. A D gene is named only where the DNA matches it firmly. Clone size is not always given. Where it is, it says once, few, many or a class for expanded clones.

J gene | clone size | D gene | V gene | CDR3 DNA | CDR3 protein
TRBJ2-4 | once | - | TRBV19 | TGTGCCAGTAGTCCAGGTAACATTCAGTACTTC | CASSPGNIQYF
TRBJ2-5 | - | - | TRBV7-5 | TGTGCCAGAAGTGACCTCACGAGGATCATCGTCGACGAGACCCAGTACTTC | CARSDLTRIIVDETQYF
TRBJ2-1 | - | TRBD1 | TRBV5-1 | TGCGCCAGCAGCTCAAGACAGGGGGCGGACAATGAGCAGTTCTTC | CASSSRQGADNEQFF
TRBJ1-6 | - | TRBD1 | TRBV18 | TGTGCCAGCTCACCAACGAGATTGGGACAGGCTGCCGCTCTTTCACCCCTCCACTTT | CASSPTRLGQAAALSPLHF
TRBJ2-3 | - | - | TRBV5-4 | TGTGCCAGCAGCACAGGGAACAGGGATACGCAGTATTTT | CASSTGNRDTQYF
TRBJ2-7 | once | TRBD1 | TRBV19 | TGTGCCAGTAGTATAGATCGGCGGGACAGGGGTACCTACGAGCAGTACTTC | CASSIDRRDRGTYEQYF
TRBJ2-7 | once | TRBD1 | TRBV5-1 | TGCGCCAGCATGGAAAGGACAGGAGCATACGAGCAGTACTTC | CASMERTGAYEQYF
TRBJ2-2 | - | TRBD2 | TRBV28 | TGTGCCAGCAGTTTTGTAGCGGGAGTCGGCACCGGGGAGCTGTTTTTT | CASSFVAGVGTGELFF
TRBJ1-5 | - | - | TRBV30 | TGTGCCTGGAGTGCCGCCGGTGTTTGGCAGCCCCAGCATTTT | CAWSAAGVWQPQHF
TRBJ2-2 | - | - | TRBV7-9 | TGTGCCAGCAGCGCCCGGGTGGGGCGGGAATACACCGGGGAGCTGTTTTTT | CASSARVGREYTGELFF
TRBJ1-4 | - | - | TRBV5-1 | TGCGCCAGCAGCTTGTCGTACAGGGAAAATGAAAAACTGTTTTTT | CASSLSYRENEKLFF
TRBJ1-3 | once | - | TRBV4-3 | TGCGCCAGCAGCCAAGACAGGGTCTCGCACACCATATATTTT | CASSQDRVSHTIYF
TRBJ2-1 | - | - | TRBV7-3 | TGTGCCAGCAGCCAGAACGCCGGGAGAATCGGTGAGCAGTTCTTC | CASSQNAGRIGEQFF
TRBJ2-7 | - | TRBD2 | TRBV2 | TGTGCCAGCAGCCAGCTAGCGGGAGTGGGCGAGCAGTACTTC | CASSQLAGVGEQYF
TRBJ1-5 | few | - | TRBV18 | TGTGCCAGCTCACCTCAGGGTGTAAGCAATCAGCCCCAGCATTTT | CASSPQGVSNQPQHF
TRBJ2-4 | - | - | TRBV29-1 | TGCAGCGTGCTCAGGGGGGACATTCAGTACTTC | CSVLRGDIQYF
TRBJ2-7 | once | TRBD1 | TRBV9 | TGTGCCAGCAGCCCAAGACAGGGGGCAGACGAGCAGTACTTC | CASSPRQGADEQYF
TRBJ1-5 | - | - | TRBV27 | TGTGCCAGCAGTCTCCTAGGATCGCAGCCCCAGCATTTT | CASSLLGSQPQHF
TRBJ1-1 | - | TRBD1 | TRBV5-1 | TGCGCCAGCAGGTCACAGGGGGCACTCACTGAAGCTTTCTTT | CASRSQGALTEAFF
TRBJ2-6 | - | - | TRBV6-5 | TGTGCCAGCAGTTACGCCTCGGGTTCTGGGGCCAACGTCCTGACTTTC | CASSYASGSGANVLTF
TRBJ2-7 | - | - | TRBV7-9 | TGTGCCAGCAGCGATCCGGGCACAGGTGCCTACGAGCAGTACTTC | CASSDPGTGAYEQYF
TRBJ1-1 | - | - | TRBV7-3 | TGTGCCAGCAGCTCGCAGGTGAACACTGAAGCTTTCTTT | CASSSQVNTEAFF
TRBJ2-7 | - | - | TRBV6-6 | TGTGCCAGCAGTGACACGACCCACTACGAGCAGTACTTC | CASSDTTHYEQYF
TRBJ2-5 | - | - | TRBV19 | TGTGCCAGTAGTATTTCGACTGGGACCCAGTACTTC | CASSISTGTQYF
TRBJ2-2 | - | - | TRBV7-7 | TGTGCCAGCAGCTTAAGAGATGGCACCGGGGAGCTGTTTTTT | CASSLRDGTGELFF
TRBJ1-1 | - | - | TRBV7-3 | TGTGCCAGCAGCTTTAGCATGAACACTGAAGCTTTCTTT | CASSFSMNTEAFF
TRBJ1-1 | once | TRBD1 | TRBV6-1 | TGTGCCAGCACCTGGACAGGGGGCGCCCCAACTGAAGCTTTCTTT | CASTWTGGAPTEAFF
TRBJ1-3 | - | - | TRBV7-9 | TGTGCCATCAACTCCAGATCAGGGCACACCATATATTTT | CAINSRSGHTIYF
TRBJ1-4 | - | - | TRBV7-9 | TGTGCCAGCACCCCAGCACAGACTAGTAATGAAAAACTGTTTTTT | CASTPAQTSNEKLFF
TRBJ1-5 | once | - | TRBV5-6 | TGTGCCAGCAGCTTGCGGACAGTCAATCAGCCCCAGCATTTT | CASSLRTVNQPQHF
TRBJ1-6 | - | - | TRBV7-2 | TGTGCCAGCAGCTTAGCTGTTCGGGCCCTCCACTTT | CASSLAVRALHF
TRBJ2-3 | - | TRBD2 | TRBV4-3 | TGCGCCAGCAGCCAAGATGGACTAGCGGTTACAGATACGCAGTATTTT | CASSQDGLAVTDTQYF
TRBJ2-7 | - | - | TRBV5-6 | TGTGCCAGTTCATACGGGGGCTACGAGCAGTACTTC | CASSYGGYEQYF
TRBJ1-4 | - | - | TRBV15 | TGTGCCACCAGCAGAGATAACGGACTTAATGAAAAACTGTTTTTT | CATSRDNGLNEKLFF
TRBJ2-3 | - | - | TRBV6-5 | TGTGCCAGCAGTTACTCGGAGCGAGATACGCAGTATTTT | CASSYSERDTQYF